This T cell receptor beta chain emerged from a study of shared clonotypes between healthy human individuals. Turning to the study itself: Donors were a couple of women and three men aged 18 to 49.

V dropped 3 bases and J dropped 9 bases, with 7 bases sitting between them. The CDR3 loop spans 12 amino acids. In germline, CDR1 is SGHDT, CDR2 YYEEEE. The naive CD8 fraction comprised CD45RO-negative cells positively selected for CCR7 and excluded terminally differentiated effector memory CD45RA+ cells. The method was immunoSEQ multiplex PCR; TCRdb's version includes in-frame clones alone and lacks a portion of them. The repertoire consists of roughly 2.1 million clones, with more than 85% occurring once and the leading ten covering 1.7%. The chain uses TRBV5-6 and TRBJ1-6; maybe TRBD1 (5 bases). This TCR came from a young man in good health. Some clones in this sample may be carry-over from other donors' samples. The specimen sequenced was naive CD8+ T cells from PBMCs. This chain's CDR3 is CASSSGGSPLHF. In DNA, the CDR3 is TGTGCCAGCAGCTCTGGGGGTTCACCCCTCCACTTT.